One sample yielded the 21 T cell receptor beta chains listed below, sequenced in a study of blood T cell repertoires in COVID-19. Clones were sequenced by immunoSEQ multiplex PCR, and TCRdb holds only the in-frame ones, with some missing. Of about 70,000 clones listed, roughly 79% were seen once; the top ten hold roughly 20%. Specimen: peripheral blood. The receptors stem from a man between 65 and 85 years old with acute or convalescent COVID-19.

V is TRBV27 and J is TRBJ2-1; perhaps TRBD2 as D (5 bases). Germline lookup yields CDR1 MNHEY and CDR2 SMNVEV (reference sequence). The length of the CDR3 is 16 residues. V was clipped by 5 bases and J by 0 bases, with 14 bases between them. CDR3 in amino acids: CASSRVAGLSYNEQFF. DNA of the CDR3: TGTGCCAGCAGTCGAGTCGCGGGCCTCTCCTACAATGAGCAGTTCTTC.

This sequence joins TRBV3-1 (or the pseudogene TRBV3-2) and TRBJ2-7; D might be TRBD1 (6 bases). V was cut by 0 bases and J by 0 bases, with 12 bases left in between. This CDR3 is 16 amino acids long. The germline V gene has CDR1 LGHDT and CDR2 YNNKEL (reference sequence). CDR3 residues: CASSQDGGPSSYEQYF. The CDR3 DNA sequence: TGTGCCAGCAGCCAAGATGGGGGCCCCAGCTCCTACGAGCAGTACTTC.

The chain joins TRBV7-3 to TRBJ1-2, with D tentatively TRBD1 (6 bases). Germline V lookup: CDR1 SGHTA, CDR2 FQGTGA. The CDR3 totals 16 residues. V lost 5 bases and J lost 4, with 20 bases in between. The CDR3 bases are TGTGCCAGCAGCCAGGGGACACCTAAGGGGGTCTATGGCTACACCTTC. Its protein is CASSQGTPKGVYGYTF.

The chain has TRBV18 and TRBJ1-1, with D uncertain. The V and J ends lost 4 bases and 0 bases respectively, with 9 bases between them. CDR3 size: 14 residues. In germline, CDR1 is KGHSH, CDR2 LQKENI. In nucleotides, the CDR3 is TGTGCCAGCTCACGGGAGGCGGTGAACACTGAAGCTTTCTTT. This sequence encodes CASSREAVNTEAFF.

The genes are TRBV12-3 or TRBV12-4 and TRBJ2-5; D unclear. This CDR3 is 13 amino acids long. Between the trimmed V and J ends, which lost 5 bases and 5 bases, there was a span of 12 bases. The CDR3 here is CASSPSPQETQYF. CDR3 DNA sequence: TGTGCCAGCAGTCCCTCTCCTCAGGAGACCCAGTACTTC.

This chain joins TRBV7-3 and TRBJ1-3, with D possibly being TRBD1 (5 bases). The germline V and J ends were trimmed by 8 bases and 3 bases, with 8 bases remaining between them. Germline loops: CDR1 SGHTA, CDR2 FQGTGA. CDR3 length equals 12 residues. In DNA form, the CDR3 reads TGTGCCAGCTCCGACAGTGGAAACACCATATATTTT. It specifies CASSDSGNTIYF. The whole variable domain, filled in from reference TRBV7-3 and TRBJ1-3, reads GAGVSQTPSNKVTEKGKYVELRCDPISGHTALYWYRQSLGQGPEFLIYFQGTGAADDSGLPNDRFFAVRPEGSVSTLKIQRTERGDSAVYLCASSDSGNTIYFGEGSWLTVV.

This chain joins TRBV10-3 and TRBJ2-7; 9 bases align to TRBD1. This CDR3 has 16 residues. Germline assignment: CDR1 ENHRY and CDR2 SYGVKD. The junction had 6 bases not matched to a gene; V was cut back by 3 bases and J by 0 bases. In DNA form, the CDR3 reads TGTGCCATCAGTGACCCCTCGGGACAGGGCTCCTACGAGCAGTACTTC. Protein sequence: CAISDPSGQGSYEQYF.

This clone was recorded a few times. The rearrangement uses TRBV19 and TRBJ1-1; 9 bases are a match to TRBD1. Germline CDR1 LNHDA, CDR2 SQIVND (reference sequence). This CDR3 has 14 residues. The V segment lost 10 bases and the J segment 4 bases; nucleotides outside the gene matches: 10. CDR3 sequence reads: CATRVQGQGTEAFF. Here the CDR3 DNA reads TGTGCCACCAGGGTGCAGGGACAGGGCACTGAAGCTTTCTTT.

This rearrangement joins TRBV11-1 to TRBJ2-7; 7 bases line up with TRBD1. Germline values: CDR1 SGHAT, CDR2 FQDESV (reference sequence). V was clipped by 2 bases and J by 5 bases; unmatched bases: 9. The CDR3 is made up of 15 amino acids. The CDR3 reads CASSLRQGITDEQYF. The CDR3 DNA sequence: TGTGCCAGCAGCTTAAGACAGGGTATTACCGACGAGCAGTACTTC.

The genes are TRBV11-1 and TRBJ2-1; D ambiguous. CDR3 length: 13 residues. V dropped 1 base and J dropped 8 bases, with 9 bases sitting between them. Germline V gene sequence: CDR1 SGHAT, CDR2 FQDESV (reference sequence). The CDR3 DNA follows: TGTGCCAGCAGCTTAGTCACCAGCGATGAGCAGTTCTTC. It codes for CASSLVTSDEQFF.

The rearrangement uses TRBV28 and TRBJ2-7; TRBD1 might be the D (5 bases). Germline V gives CDR1 MDHEN, CDR2 SYDVKM. The CDR3 contains 16 residues. Trimming took 4 bases from V and 0 from J, leaving 16 bases between them. The CDR3 bases are TGTGCCAGCAGTTCCCTTTGGGGCAGACACTCCTACGAGCAGTACTTC. Translating it yields CASSSLWGRHSYEQYF.

V and J are TRBV2 and TRBJ2-1; the match to TRBD1 covers 9 bases. Germline V gene data show CDR1 as SNHLY and CDR2 as FYNNEI. The CDR3 has 15 residues. V lost 6 bases and J lost 4; bases outside the gene matches: 7. The CDR3 sequence: CASRVDRGGYNEQFF. The DNA of the CDR3 is TGTGCCAGCAGGGTAGACAGGGGGGGGTACAATGAGCAGTTCTTC.

The chain employs TRBV28 and TRBJ2-4; D is unclear. The CDR3 loop spans 13 amino acids. V dropped 2 bases and J dropped 6 bases, with 8 bases sitting between them. Germline assignment: CDR1 MDHEN and CDR2 SYDVKM. The CDR3 region is CASSLAYLNIQYF. CDR3 coding DNA: TGTGCCAGCAGTTTAGCGTATTTAAACATTCAGTACTTC.

The V gene is TRBV4-1, the J gene TRBJ2-2, with D hard to call. V gave up 0 bases and J gave up 8 bases, with 10 bases separating them. Germline CDR1 reads MGHRA; CDR2 reads YSYEKL. The CDR3 is made up of 14 amino acids. Here the CDR3 reads CASSQDSFGGELFF. In nucleotides, the CDR3 is TGCGCCAGCAGCCAAGATTCCTTCGGGGGGGAGCTGTTTTTT.

The V and J genes are TRBV7-2 and TRBJ1-3, with unresolved D. V lost 1 base and J lost 4, with 5 bases in between. The CDR3 contains 13 residues. CDR1 is SGHTA, CDR2 FQGNSA, per germline. The CDR3: CASSLGQGNTIYF. CDR3 nucleotides: TGTGCCAGCAGCTTAGGGCAGGGAAACACCATATATTTT. Full variable domain (outside the CDR3, taken from reference TRBV7-2 and TRBJ1-3): GAGVSQSPSNKVTEKGKDVELRCDPISGHTALYWYRQSLGQGLEFLIYFQGNSAPDKSGLPSDRFSAERTGGSVSTLTIQRTQQEDSAVYLCASSLGQGNTIYFGEGSWLTVV.

V is TRBV20-1 and J is TRBJ1-2; D not resolved. Trimming cost V 6 bases and J 8 bases, with 10 bases left between them. Germline lookup yields CDR1 DFQATT and CDR2 SNEGSKA (reference sequence). The CDR3 length is 10 residues. CDR3 region: CSAVTTGYTF. The CDR3 DNA reads as TGCAGTGCCGTTACGACAGGCTACACCTTC.

This clone was recorded once. The chain is built from TRBV3-1 (or the pseudogene TRBV3-2) and TRBJ1-1; tentative D call: TRBD1 (5 bases). CDR3 length: 15 residues. V lost 1 base and J lost 4, with 13 bases in between. CDR1 is LGHDT and CDR2 is YNNKEL in the germline V gene (reference sequence). CDR3 sequence reads: CASSQGTREGTEAFF. For the CDR3, the DNA is TGTGCCAGCAGCCAAGGTACCAGGGAAGGCACTGAAGCTTTCTTT.

This clone was detected once. The chain employs TRBV18 and TRBJ2-3; D gene unclear. Germline values: CDR1 KGHSH, CDR2 LQKENI. The V gene lost 4 bases and the J gene lost 0 bases, with 11 bases spanning the gap. The CDR3 is 15 residues long. CDR3 loop: CASSLELPSTDTQYF. The DNA of the CDR3 is TGTGCCAGCTCACTGGAGCTACCTAGCACAGATACGCAGTATTTT.

The chain couples TRBV19 to TRBJ1-4; D unclear. Germline values: CDR1 LNHDA, CDR2 SQIVND (reference sequence). The CDR3 has 13 amino acids. Trimming cost V 5 bases and J 6 bases, with 10 bases left between them. CDR3 in amino acids: CASSVQPDEKLFF. The CDR3 DNA reads TGTGCCAGTAGTGTACAGCCCGATGAAAAACTGTTTTTT.

CDR3 coding DNA: TGTGCCAGCAGTGACGGACTAGCGGGACAAGGGGAGAACGAGCAGTACTTC. This translates into CASSDGLAGQGENEQYF. The chain joins TRBV28 to TRBJ2-7; 12 bases agree with TRBD2. Trimming took 5 bases from V and 5 from J; bases not matched to a gene: 13. Germline V gene data show CDR1 as MDHEN and CDR2 as SYDVKM. The CDR3 spans 17 residues.

The rearrangement links TRBV7-9 to TRBJ1-1, with D tentatively TRBD1 (6 bases). This CDR3 is 14 amino acids long. Germline V lookup: CDR1 SEHNR, CDR2 FQNEAQ (reference sequence). The V end was cut by 7 bases, the J end by 6 bases, with 18 bases between. CDR3 region: CASTVTGIGSEAFF. In DNA, the CDR3 is TGTGCCAGCACTGTTACAGGGATCGGATCTGAAGCTTTCTTT.